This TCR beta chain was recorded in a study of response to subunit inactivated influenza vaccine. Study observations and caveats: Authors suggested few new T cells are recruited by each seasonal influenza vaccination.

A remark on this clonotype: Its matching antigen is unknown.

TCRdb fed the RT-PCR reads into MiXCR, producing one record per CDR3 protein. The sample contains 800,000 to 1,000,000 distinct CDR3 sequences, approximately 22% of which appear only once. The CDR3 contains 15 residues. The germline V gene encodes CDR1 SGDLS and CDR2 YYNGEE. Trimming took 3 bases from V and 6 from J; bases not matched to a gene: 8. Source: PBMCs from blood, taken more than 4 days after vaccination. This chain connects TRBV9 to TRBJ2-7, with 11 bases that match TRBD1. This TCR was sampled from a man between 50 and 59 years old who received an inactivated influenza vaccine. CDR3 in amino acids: CASSGLGQGGGEQYF. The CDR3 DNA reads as TGTGCCAGCAGCGGATTGGGACAGGGGGGCGGCGAGCAGTACTTC.